One and the same sample provided the 6 T cell receptor beta chains below, sequenced in a study of T-cell reconstitution after alpha-beta-depleted transplantation in children. TCRbeta library construction was performed incorporating unique molecular identifiers. From the PCR reads, TCRdb called clonotypes with MiXCR, one entry per CDR3 protein. Found here are about 610,000 distinct CDR3 sequences, 10% of them singletons; the top ten hold roughly 3.9%. The sample consisted of PBMCs from the stem cell graft donor, taken from the stem cell graft. Source of these receptors: a human donor who donated a stem cell graft to a child with acute myeloid leukemia.

J is TRBJ2-1 and V is TRBV29-1, with 10 bases that match TRBD1. The CDR3 has 16 amino acids. Per germline, CDR1 SQVTM and CDR2 ANQGSEA. The trim removed 4 bases at V and 0 bases at J, leaving 6 bases unmatched. CDR3 region: CSVGQGAASSYNEQFF. The CDR3 DNA reads as TGCAGCGTTGGACAGGGGGCGGCCAGCTCCTACAATGAGCAGTTCTTC.

This clonotype was observed a few times. The CDR3 DNA reads as TGTGCCAGCGAATTAACAGATACGCAGTATTTT. It specifies CASELTDTQYF. This rearrangement joins TRBV7-2 to TRBJ2-3; no firm D call. The germline gives CDR1 SGHTA, CDR2 FQGNSA. Trimming shortened V by 8 bases and J by 3 bases, and 6 bases separated the two germline ends. The CDR3 covers 11 residues.

This clonotype appeared a few times. This chain joins TRBV5-5 and TRBJ1-1; D uncertain. V lost 4 bases and J 7 bases, leaving 11 bases between the germline ends. There are 12 residues in the CDR3. Germline CDR1 and CDR2: SGHKS and YYEKEE (reference sequence). The CDR3 region is CASSPIPDEAFF. The CDR3 DNA reads as TGTGCCAGCAGCCCGATTCCGGATGAAGCTTTCTTT.

This clonotype was counted only a few times. The chain is built from TRBV29-1 and TRBJ2-1; D unresolved. This CDR3 has 12 amino acids. Germline loops: CDR1 SQVTM, CDR2 ANQGSEA. In nucleotides, the CDR3 is TGCACCGCCCGACCTTCCTACAATGAGCAGTTCTTC. Its protein is CTARPSYNEQFF.

The rearrangement links TRBV29-1 to TRBJ2-7; TRBD2 aligns across 7 bases. Losses at the gene ends were 4 bases for V and 0 bases for J; bases not matched to a gene: 6. The CDR3 contains 14 residues. The germline V gene has CDR1 SQVTM and CDR2 ANQGSEA. The CDR3 protein is CSVGERGLSYEQYF. CDR3 in DNA: TGCAGCGTTGGAGAGCGGGGCCTCTCCTACGAGCAGTACTTC.

This clonotype was picked up many times. This chain uses TRBV7-2 with TRBJ2-3, with 8 nucleotides matching TRBD2. The CDR3 consists of 16 residues. The V segment lost 5 bases and the J segment 4 bases; nucleotides outside the gene matches: 11. Germline lookup yields CDR1 SGHTA and CDR2 FQGNSA. The CDR3 loop reads CASSPAGAGASDTQYF. In nucleotides, the CDR3 is TGTGCCAGCAGCCCGGCAGGAGCGGGAGCATCAGATACGCAGTATTTT.